Presented here are 27 T cell receptor beta chains from one specimen sequenced in a study of shared clonotypes between healthy human individuals. Naive CD8 cells comprised CD45RO-negative, CCR7-positively selected cells, excluding terminally differentiated effector memory CD45RA+ cells. Profiling relied on immunoSEQ multiplex PCR, and the TCRdb table lists in-frame clones only, not all of them. The sample lists about 2 million clones, roughly 94% occurring once. Sample: naive CD8+ T cells sorted from blood. These receptors originate from a man aged 18 to 30 in good health.

In the case of this clone: Other DNA variants within this sample encode the same CDR3. The J gene is TRBJ2-7, the V gene TRBV19; D remains ambiguous. The CDR3 runs to 14 residues. The V gene's germline CDR1 is LNHDA and CDR2 SQIVND (reference sequence). V gave up 1 base and J gave up 1 base, with 8 bases separating them. The DNA of the CDR3 is TGTGCCAGTAGTATAGGGACCGGATCCTACGAGCAGTACTTC. This codes for CASSIGTGSYEQYF.

The rearrangement joins TRBV6-1 to TRBJ1-1; no clear D gene. Germline V gene sequence: CDR1 MNHNS, CDR2 SASEGT. The CDR3 consists of 11 residues. V was clipped by 1 base and J by 7 bases, with 4 bases between them. In DNA form, the CDR3 reads TGTGCCAGCAGTGAAGGCGGTGAAGCTTTCTTT. This codes for CASSEGGEAFF.

Worth noting for this clone: The same CDR3 arises from other DNA sequences in this sample as well. The chain uses TRBV10-3 and TRBJ2-5; D ambiguous. V was shortened by 0 bases and J by 5 bases, with 4 bases between the two germline ends. CDR3 length equals 12 residues. Germline V gives CDR1 ENHRY, CDR2 SYGVKD. The DNA of the CDR3 is TGTGCCATCAGTGAGTCAGGGGAGACCCAGTACTTC. Translated, it gives CAISESGETQYF.

This sequence joins TRBV14 and TRBJ2-3, with D possibly matching TRBD2 (6 bases). The V end was cut by 1 base, the J end by 2 bases, with 10 bases between. The CDR3 runs 15 residues. The germline gives CDR1 SGHDN, CDR2 FVKESK. The CDR3 coding sequence is TGTGCCAGCAGCCAAGGGAGCGGGTCCACAGATACGCAGTATTTT. This translates into CASSQGSGSTDTQYF.

V gene TRBV30 combines with J gene TRBJ2-7; no firm D call. Trimming shortened V by 4 bases and J by 0 bases, and 10 bases separated the two germline ends. Germline lookup yields CDR1 GTSNPN and CDR2 SVGIG (reference sequence). The length of the CDR3 is 13 residues. The CDR3 sequence is CAWTPWGSYEQYF. Written as DNA, the CDR3 is TGTGCCTGGACCCCCTGGGGCTCCTACGAGCAGTACTTC.

This clone was seen just once. This sequence joins TRBV5-1 and TRBJ2-7; no clear D gene. Between the trimmed V and J ends, which lost 4 bases and 6 bases, there was a span of 14 bases. Looked up from germline, CDR1 is SGHRS and CDR2 is YFSETQ. This CDR3 is built from 13 residues. This chain's CDR3 is CASSPRPELEQYF. The DNA of the CDR3 is TGCGCCAGCAGCCCGCGGCCGGAACTCGAGCAGTACTTC.

This clone has only one observation. The chain links TRBV18 to TRBJ2-7; D might be TRBD1 (5 bases). CDR1 and CDR2 from the germline V gene are KGHSH and LQKENI. The CDR3 covers 14 residues. Trimming stripped 6 bases from V and 7 bases from J, with 19 bases between. CDR3 amino acids: CASSPSWGAREQYF. DNA of the CDR3: TGTGCCAGCTCCCCATCCTGGGGCGCTCGAGAGCAGTACTTC.

This chain uses TRBV28 with TRBJ1-5; 9 bases map to TRBD1. Trimming removed 8 bases from V and 6 bases from J; junction bases left unmatched: 5. Germline V gene data show CDR1 as MDHEN and CDR2 as SYDVKM. CDR3 length: 13 amino acids. The CDR3 sequence is CASGDRVSQPQHF. CDR3 bases: TGTGCCAGCGGGGACAGGGTGTCTCAGCCCCAGCATTTT.

This chain's CDR3 is CASSQQTGTGANVLTF. CDR3 DNA sequence: TGTGCCAGCAGCCAGCAGACAGGGACTGGGGCCAACGTCCTGACTTTC. This chain connects TRBV7-9 to TRBJ2-6; 7 bases match TRBD1. The CDR3 has 16 amino acids. V lost 5 bases and J lost 2; bases outside the gene matches: 6. CDR1 SEHNR and CDR2 FQNEAQ come from the germline V gene (reference sequence).

About this clone itself: In the same sample, other DNA sequences code for this CDR3. The chain uses TRBV29-1 and TRBJ1-2; 9 bases are shared with TRBD1. The trim removed 7 bases at V and 2 bases at J, leaving 5 bases unmatched. There are 13 residues in the CDR3. CDR1 and CDR2 from the germline V gene are SQVTM and ANQGSEA. In DNA, the CDR3 is TGCAGCGCTAGGACAGGGGAAAACTATGGCTACACCTTC. Protein: CSARTGENYGYTF.

The chain uses TRBV7-2 and TRBJ2-5; 9 bases map to TRBD2. Germline loops: CDR1 SGHTA, CDR2 FQGNSA. This CDR3 comprises 16 residues. The ends lost 3 bases at V and 2 bases at J; junction bases unmatched: 7. The CDR3 is CASSFPTSGGQETQYF. The CDR3 nucleotides are TGTGCCAGCAGCTTCCCGACTAGCGGAGGACAAGAGACCCAGTACTTC.

This clone has only a few counts. V is TRBV10-2 and J is TRBJ1-1; D is undetermined. V was pared by 3 bases and J by 1 base, with 9 bases between. CDR3 length: 14 amino acids. CDR1 and CDR2 from the germline V gene are WSHSY and SAAADI. CDR3 nucleotides: TGCGCCAGCAGTGATCCAGACTGGAACACTGAAGCTTTCTTT. Translation gives CASSDPDWNTEAFF.

For the CDR3, the DNA is TGTGCCAGCAGCCCGCCCGCCTGGGAGCAGTACTTC. Amino acids: CASSPPAWEQYF. This sequence joins TRBV11-2 and TRBJ2-7, with D uncertain. The germline V gene has CDR1 SGHAT and CDR2 FQNNGV. Trimming left V 5 bases short and J 7 bases short, with 12 bases between. This CDR3 contains 12 residues.

The chain recombines TRBV10-2 with TRBJ2-1; D is uncertain. The CDR3 has 12 amino acids. Germline lookup yields CDR1 WSHSY and CDR2 SAAADI. The V end lost 4 bases, the J end lost 9 bases, and 10 bases lay between the germline ends. DNA for the CDR3: TGCGCCAGCAGTGGCCCCCAACCTGAGCAGTTCTTC. This gives the protein CASSGPQPEQFF.

This sequence joins TRBV7-6 and TRBJ2-5, with D hard to call. Per the germline V gene, CDR1 is SGHVS and CDR2 is FNYEAQ. Trimming took 2 bases from V and 5 from J, leaving 9 bases between them. CDR3 size: 13 residues. CDR3: CASSLISTETQYF. Here the CDR3 DNA reads TGTGCCAGCAGCTTAATCTCCACGGAGACCCAGTACTTC.

This clone was found once. The chain is built from TRBV2 and TRBJ1-2; D unresolved. From germline, CDR1 is SNHLY and CDR2 FYNNEI. Trimming shortened V by 2 bases and J by 4 bases, and 14 bases separated the two germline ends. This CDR3 has 15 residues. In DNA form, the CDR3 reads TGTGCCAGCAGTGAATTAGCACAGCCGATCTATGGCTACACCTTC. Translating gives CASSELAQPIYGYTF.

The rearrangement uses TRBV5-4 and TRBJ2-7; a possible D gene is TRBD2 (5 bases). Germline assignment: CDR1 SGHNT and CDR2 YYREEE (reference sequence). V dropped 0 bases and J dropped 4 bases, with 11 bases sitting between them. There are 14 residues in the CDR3. The CDR3 region is CASSLVWEIYEQYF. The CDR3 DNA follows: TGTGCCAGCAGCTTGGTATGGGAGATATACGAGCAGTACTTC.

This clone came up once. This same CDR3 is encoded by further DNA sequences in the sample. The chain joins TRBV13 to TRBJ2-7; D gene unclear. The V and J ends lost 0 bases and 3 bases respectively, with 6 bases between them. The V gene's germline CDR1 is PRHDT and CDR2 FYEKMQ (reference sequence). The CDR3 is made up of 13 amino acids. DNA of the CDR3: TGTGCCAGCAGCTTAGGTCTGAGCTACGAGCAGTACTTC. Amino acid sequence: CASSLGLSYEQYF.

The CDR3 spells CASSEVGREKLFF. The CDR3 DNA reads TGTGCCAGCAGTGAAGTCGGAAGGGAAAAACTGTTTTTT. The chain combines TRBV25-1 with TRBJ1-4; D not resolved. V was cut by 2 bases and J by 8 bases, with 9 bases left in between. There are 13 residues in the CDR3. The germline V gene encodes CDR1 MGHDK and CDR2 SYGVNS.

The rearrangement links TRBV7-6 to TRBJ2-7; TRBD1 matches at 7 bases. CDR3 size: 14 residues. The V gene end was trimmed by 5 bases and the J gene end by 5 bases; junction bases not matched to a gene: 9. Germline V lookup: CDR1 SGHVS, CDR2 FNYEAQ. Written as DNA, the CDR3 is TGTGCCAGCAGCACAACCAGGGGGATGAACGAGCAGTACTTC. It yields the protein CASSTTRGMNEQYF.

This clone has just one count. In nucleotides, the CDR3 is TGCAGCGCCTCCTGGGACAGCTCCTACGAGCAGTACTTC. The encoded protein is CSASWDSSYEQYF. The chain carries TRBV29-1 and TRBJ2-7; 7 positions agree with TRBD1. Germline trimming cut 7 bases from V and 0 bases from J; bases unmatched to any gene: 6. Germline V gene lookup returns CDR1 SQVTM and CDR2 ANQGSEA. The CDR3 runs 13 residues.

The J gene is TRBJ2-4, the V gene TRBV5-6; the D gene is possibly TRBD1 (5 bases). Per germline, CDR1 SGHDT and CDR2 YYEEEE. V was pared by 0 bases and J by 2 bases, with 15 bases between. The CDR3 extends over 17 amino acids. CDR3 sequence reads: CASSLAVTGPSKNIQYF. CDR3 bases: TGTGCCAGCAGCTTGGCCGTCACAGGCCCCTCCAAAAACATTCAGTACTTC.

V usage is TRBV18 and J usage is TRBJ1-1; D unclear. Looked up from germline, CDR1 is KGHSH and CDR2 is LQKENI. CDR3 length: 14 residues. The V gene lost 2 bases and the J gene lost 6 bases, with 13 bases spanning the gap. The CDR3 sequence is CASSPFSAAPEAFF. Written as DNA, the CDR3 is TGTGCCAGCTCACCATTTTCAGCAGCGCCTGAAGCTTTCTTT.

In its sample, this clone was seen once. Other DNA variants within this sample encode the same CDR3. In DNA, the CDR3 is TGCAGCGTTGGCCTGGACGGAAGTTCCTACGAGCAGTACTTC. This translates into CSVGLDGSSYEQYF. The chain uses TRBV29-1 and TRBJ2-7; D call uncertain. The CDR3 contains 14 residues. V was pared by 4 bases and J by 1 base, with 14 bases between. CDR1 is SQVTM and CDR2 is ANQGSEA in the germline V gene.

This rearrangement joins TRBV4-1 to TRBJ1-1; unclear D gene. The CDR3 totals 13 residues. V dropped 4 bases and J dropped 1 base, with 7 bases sitting between them. The V gene's germline CDR1 is MGHRA and CDR2 YSYEKL. CDR3 region: CASSPRRNTEAFF. Here the CDR3 DNA reads TGCGCCAGCAGCCCCAGAAGGAACACTGAAGCTTTCTTT.

This clone was detected a few times. This CDR3 is CASSFGQGYGSPLHF. The CDR3 DNA reads TGTGCCAGCAGCTTTGGACAGGGGTACGGTTCACCCCTCCACTTT. V gene TRBV7-9 combines with J gene TRBJ1-6, with 9 bases that match TRBD1. The V and J ends lost 3 bases and 9 bases, in that order; junction bases with no gene match: 6. CDR1 is SEHNR and CDR2 is FQNEAQ in the germline V gene (reference sequence). The CDR3 sequence is 15 residues long. Variable domain in full (rest from reference TRBV7-9 and TRBJ1-6): DTGVSQNPRHKITKRGQNVTFRCDPISEHNRLYWYRQTLGQGPEFLTYFQNEAQLEKSRLLSDRFSAERPKGSFSTLEIQRTEQGDSAMYLCASSFGQGYGSPLHFGNGTRLTVT.

Comment on this clone: The sample carries other DNA sequences with the same CDR3. The chain is built from TRBV27 and TRBJ2-1, with D uncertain. V gave up 0 bases and J gave up 0 bases, with 9 bases separating them. In germline, CDR1 is MNHEY, CDR2 SMNVEV (reference sequence). The CDR3 has 16 amino acids. The CDR3 loop reads CASSLSPGSSYNEQFF. As DNA, the CDR3 is TGTGCCAGCAGTTTATCACCGGGCAGCTCCTACAATGAGCAGTTCTTC.